This passage covers 28 T cell receptor beta chains from one sample sequenced in a study of T-cell reconstitution after alpha-beta-depleted transplantation in children. Unique molecular identifiers tagged the TCRbeta library. In TCRdb, the PCR reads were re-called with MiXCR into one record per CDR3 protein. This sample has approximately 350,000 distinct CDR3 sequences; 13% occur once, and the top ten carry roughly 4.5%. This material consisted of PBMCs, taken from the stem cell graft. These receptors all stem from a human donor who donated a stem cell graft to a child with Fanconi anemia.

The genes are TRBV7-2 and TRBJ1-1; D is possibly TRBD1 (5 bases). Trimming took 4 bases from V and 6 from J, leaving 9 bases between them. CDR1 and CDR2 from the germline V gene are SGHTA and FQGNSA. The length of the CDR3 is 12 residues. Here the CDR3 reads CASSSLTAEAFF. CDR3 DNA sequence: TGTGCCAGCAGCTCCTTGACAGCTGAAGCTTTCTTT.

This clonotype turned up a few times. V is TRBV30 and J is TRBJ1-2, with unresolved D. Germline-derived CDR1 and CDR2 are GTSNPN and SVGIG (reference sequence). The V end lost 3 bases, the J end lost 0 bases, and 8 bases lay between the germline ends. The CDR3 length is 13 residues. This CDR3 is CAWRRQSNYGYTF. The CDR3 DNA reads TGTGCCTGGAGGAGGCAGTCTAACTATGGCTACACCTTC.

The sample holds a few counts of this clonotype. This rearrangement joins TRBV7-2 to TRBJ2-1; no clear D. Germline V CDR1 and CDR2: SGHTA, FQGNSA. The CDR3 consists of 11 residues. With 3 bases removed from V and 7 bases from J, the gap between germline ends came to 4 bases. CDR3 sequence (DNA): TGTGCCAGCAGCTTTAGGAATGAGCAGTTCTTC. Residues: CASSFRNEQFF.

This clonotype was counted between two and nine times. The rearrangement uses TRBV24-1 and TRBJ2-2, with a weak D call TRBD1 (5 bases). Trimming shortened V by 5 bases and J by 0 bases, and 12 bases separated the two germline ends. Germline lookup yields CDR1 KGHDR and CDR2 SFDVKD. The CDR3 covers 16 residues. Here the CDR3 reads CATSAPPGTNTGELFF. For the CDR3, the DNA is TGTGCCACCAGTGCCCCGCCAGGGACGAACACCGGGGAGCTGTTTTTT.

This clonotype was observed many times. The CDR3 here is CASKGTLGTGELFF. DNA of the CDR3: TGTGCCAGCAAGGGTACACTTGGGACCGGGGAGCTGTTTTTT. The chain carries TRBV12-3 or TRBV12-4 and TRBJ2-2; D is undetermined. Trimming removed 7 bases at V and 5 bases at J, with 14 bases between. This CDR3 has 14 amino acids.

J is TRBJ1-4 and V is TRBV6-1; D unclear. Trimming took off 10 bases at V and 6 bases at J, with 15 bases between the two ends. The germline CDR1 and CDR2 sequences are MNHNS and SASEGT. The length of the CDR3 is 13 residues. The CDR3 loop is CATGRKIYEKLFF. The DNA for the CDR3 is TGTGCCACGGGCAGGAAAATCTATGAAAAACTGTTTTTT.

This clonotype showed up many times. The V call is TRBV12-3 or TRBV12-4, the J call TRBJ1-1, with 8 bases lining up with TRBD1. The ends lost 5 bases at V and 11 bases at J; junction bases unmatched: 16. This CDR3 comprises 15 residues. The CDR3 nucleotides are TGTGCCAGCAGTGACAGGGGAACCGGATCGAGGTGGGCTTTCTTT. Protein: CASSDRGTGSRWAFF.

This clonotype showed up many times. The chain employs TRBV7-2 and TRBJ2-1; 10 positions match TRBD2. Germline V gene data show CDR1 as SGHTA and CDR2 as FQGNSA. With 5 bases clipped from V and 6 bases from J, the junction kept 4 bases outside the gene matches. The CDR3 loop spans 14 amino acids. CDR3 in amino acids: CASSLRTSGNEQFF. The CDR3 bases are TGTGCCAGCAGCCTTAGGACTAGCGGCAATGAGCAGTTCTTC.

The CDR3 spells CSARDRKSGGATYEQYF. The CDR3 DNA sequence: TGCAGTGCTAGAGATCGGAAGAGCGGGGGGGCCACCTACGAGCAGTACTTC. V usage is TRBV20-1 and J usage is TRBJ2-7; TRBD2 matches at 10 bases. The germline V gene encodes CDR1 DFQATT and CDR2 SNEGSKA (reference sequence). V lost 0 bases to trimming and J lost 2 bases; unmatched junction nucleotides: 10. There are 17 residues in the CDR3.

The chain employs TRBV28 and TRBJ2-1; 9 bases fit TRBD2. V dropped 1 base and J dropped 6; count of bases not matched to a gene: 10. This CDR3 spans 17 amino acids. CDR1 is MDHEN, CDR2 SYDVKM, per germline. CDR3: CASSLFQGLAGANEQFF. CDR3 nucleotides: TGTGCCAGCAGTTTATTCCAGGGGTTAGCGGGAGCCAATGAGCAGTTCTTC.

This clonotype was found many times. This chain links TRBV6-1 with TRBJ1-4, with a possible D match to TRBD1 (6 bases). Germline CDR1 and CDR2: MNHNS and SASEGT. The CDR3 is 16 residues long. The V end lost 3 bases, the J end lost 10 bases, and 21 bases lay between the germline ends. In DNA form, the CDR3 reads TGTGCCAGCAGTGATGCGGCTTGGACAGTCGAAGGAAAACTGTTTTTT. It yields the protein CASSDAAWTVEGKLFF.

V is TRBV25-1 and J is TRBJ1-5, with TRBD1 as a possible D gene (5 bases). Germline assignment: CDR1 MGHDK and CDR2 SYGVNS. The CDR3 has 16 residues. V dropped 3 bases and J dropped 4 bases, with 16 bases sitting between them. CDR3 residues: CASSDQASPGNQPQHF. CDR3 nucleotides: TGTGCCAGCAGTGATCAAGCTTCCCCAGGGAATCAGCCCCAGCATTTT.

This clonotype was observed at least ten times. The CDR3 DNA reads TGCGCCAGCAGCCTTCAGGTTGATGGGGCCAACGTCCTGACTTTC. Amino acids: CASSLQVDGANVLTF. The chain has TRBV4-3 and TRBJ2-6; D is undetermined. The length of the CDR3 is 15 residues. With 4 bases removed from V and 3 bases from J, the gap between germline ends came to 10 bases. Germline CDR1 is LGHNA and CDR2 is YSLEER.

On this clonotype itself: The junction does not match germline at one end; this may be a read error. V gene TRBV20-1 combines with J gene TRBJ2-1, with 10 bases lining up with TRBD2. The CDR3 extends over 16 amino acids. The germline gives CDR1 DFQATT, CDR2 SNEGSKA (reference sequence). The CDR3 bases are TGCTGTGCTAGAGACGGTAGCGGGGGGCAGGCGAATGAGCAGTTCTTC. As protein: CCARDGSGGQANEQFF.

The chain carries TRBV5-4 and TRBJ1-1; no reliable D call. V was clipped by 2 bases and J by 0 bases, with 8 bases between them. Germline V gives CDR1 SGHNT, CDR2 YYREEE (reference sequence). CDR3 length equals 14 residues. CDR3 in amino acids: CASSFNTVNTEAFF. As DNA, the CDR3 is TGTGCCAGCAGCTTTAACACAGTGAACACTGAAGCTTTCTTT.

This sequence joins TRBV4-1 and TRBJ2-3; 7 nucleotides agree with TRBD1. Germline V gene data show CDR1 as MGHRA and CDR2 as YSYEKL. V trimming: 0 bases; J trimming: 3 bases; junction bases outside the gene matches: 6. The CDR3 is 16 amino acids. CDR3 DNA sequence: TGCGCCAGCAGCCAAGACCCACCAGGGGGAACAGATACGCAGTATTTT. It encodes CASSQDPPGGTDTQYF.

V usage is TRBV29-1 and J usage is TRBJ1-1; no clear D gene. CDR3 length equals 11 residues. In germline, CDR1 is SQVTM, CDR2 ANQGSEA. V was cut by 7 bases and J by 11 bases, with 17 bases left in between. CDR3: CSAEKSTGAFF. CDR3 coding DNA: TGCAGCGCCGAAAAATCTACCGGGGCTTTCTTT.

The sample holds a few counts of this clonotype. The chain combines TRBV2 with TRBJ1-1; D is unresolved. The CDR3 consists of 12 residues. The V end lost 5 bases, the J end lost 3 bases, and 7 bases lay between the germline ends. Germline values: CDR1 SNHLY, CDR2 FYNNEI. The CDR3 sequence: CASSRTYTEAFF. DNA of the CDR3: TGTGCCAGCAGTCGCACGTACACTGAAGCTTTCTTT.

CDR3 coding DNA: TGTGCCAGCAGTCGAGTCGGAGCGGGGTTTAGAACAGATACGCAGTATTTT. Protein: CASSRVGAGFRTDTQYF. The chain recombines TRBV6-2 or TRBV6-3 with TRBJ2-3, with 7 bases aligning to TRBD2. Trimming at V came to 5 bases and at J to 3 bases, leaving 14 bases not matched to a gene. Germline V CDR1 and CDR2: MNHEY, SVGEGT. The CDR3 totals 17 residues.

In its sample, this clonotype was seen a few times. The V call is TRBV11-2, the J call TRBJ2-5; D not resolved. The CDR3 has 12 residues. V lost 0 bases and J lost 5, with 4 bases in between. From germline, CDR1 is SGHAT and CDR2 FQNNGV. CDR3 nucleotides: TGTGCCAGCAGCTTAGATCTTGAGACCCAGTACTTC. Its protein is CASSLDLETQYF.

This clonotype was detected ten times or more. The rearrangement uses TRBV18 and TRBJ2-5; TRBD1 agrees at 9 bases. CDR1 is KGHSH and CDR2 is LQKENI in the germline V gene. The CDR3 length is 13 residues. After removal of 8 bases from V and 4 bases from J, the junction contained 5 bases not matched to a gene. The CDR3 spells CASSPGQGETQYF. CDR3 nucleotides: TGTGCCAGCAGTCCGGGACAGGGAGAGACCCAGTACTTC.

In nucleotides, the CDR3 is TGTGCCAGCAGCTTTAGGGACGGGTACGAGCAGTACTTC. It codes for CASSFRDGYEQYF. The J gene is TRBJ2-7, the V gene TRBV7-3; perhaps D is TRBD1 or TRBD2 (5 bases each). In germline, CDR1 is SGHTA, CDR2 FQGTGA. The CDR3 length is 13 residues. Trimming took 3 bases from V and 4 from J, leaving 10 bases between them.

V usage is TRBV10-2 and J usage is TRBJ1-2; the match to TRBD1 covers 9 bases. Losses at the gene ends were 4 bases for V and 5 bases for J; bases not matched to a gene: 5. CDR1 and CDR2 from the germline V gene are WSHSY and SAAADI. The CDR3 is made up of 14 amino acids. The CDR3: CASSVGDRVYGYTF. DNA of the CDR3: TGCGCCAGCAGTGTAGGGGACAGGGTTTATGGCTACACCTTC.

Ten or more counts support this clonotype. The V and J genes are TRBV29-1 and TRBJ2-5; the D gene is possibly TRBD2 (5 bases). CDR1 is SQVTM, CDR2 ANQGSEA, per germline. This CDR3 contains 11 residues. Trimming stripped 7 bases from V and 11 bases from J, with 17 bases between. In DNA, the CDR3 is TGCAGCGAACAACGAAAGGGCGGGCAGTACTTC. Its protein product is CSEQRKGGQYF. The whole variable domain, filled in from reference TRBV29-1 and TRBJ2-5, reads SAVISQKPSRDICQRGTSLTIQCQVDSQVTMMFWYRQQPGQSLTLIATANQGSEATYESGFVIDKFPISRPNLTFSTLTVSNMSPEDSSIYLCSEQRKGGQYFGPGTRLLVL.

The chain carries TRBV29-1 and TRBJ2-5; a possible D gene is TRBD2 (5 bases). The CDR3 has 12 residues. V lost 3 bases, J lost 5 bases, and 10 bases lay in between. Germline loops: CDR1 SQVTM, CDR2 ANQGSEA. In nucleotides, the CDR3 is TGCAGCGTTGAGCGGGCTGGGGAGACCCAGTACTTC. Translating gives CSVERAGETQYF.

V usage is TRBV2 and J usage is TRBJ2-2; D may match TRBD1 or TRBD2 (6 bases each). Germline loops: CDR1 SNHLY, CDR2 FYNNEI. The CDR3 extends over 15 amino acids. V lost 4 bases to trimming and J lost 6 bases, with 15 bases between them. The CDR3, as DNA: TGTGCCAGCAGTGGCGGGACATTCATCGCCGGGGAGCTGTTTTTT. Its protein product is CASSGGTFIAGELFF.

The chain employs TRBV6-1 and TRBJ1-4; TRBD1 matches 7 bases. This CDR3 spans 15 amino acids. CDR1 is MNHNS and CDR2 is SASEGT in the germline V gene. The junction had 8 bases not matched to a gene; V was cut back by 5 bases and J by 5 bases. The CDR3 loop is CASSQGPTGNEKLFF. In nucleotides, the CDR3 is TGTGCCAGCAGTCAAGGCCCGACAGGGAATGAAAAACTGTTTTTT.

The chain uses TRBV29-1 and TRBJ1-1, with D uncertain. This CDR3 is 11 amino acids long. Trimming removed 4 bases at V and 1 base at J, with 4 bases between. Germline lookup yields CDR1 SQVTM and CDR2 ANQGSEA. This CDR3 is CSVARNTEAFF. CDR3 nucleotide sequence: TGCAGCGTTGCTCGGAACACTGAAGCTTTCTTT.